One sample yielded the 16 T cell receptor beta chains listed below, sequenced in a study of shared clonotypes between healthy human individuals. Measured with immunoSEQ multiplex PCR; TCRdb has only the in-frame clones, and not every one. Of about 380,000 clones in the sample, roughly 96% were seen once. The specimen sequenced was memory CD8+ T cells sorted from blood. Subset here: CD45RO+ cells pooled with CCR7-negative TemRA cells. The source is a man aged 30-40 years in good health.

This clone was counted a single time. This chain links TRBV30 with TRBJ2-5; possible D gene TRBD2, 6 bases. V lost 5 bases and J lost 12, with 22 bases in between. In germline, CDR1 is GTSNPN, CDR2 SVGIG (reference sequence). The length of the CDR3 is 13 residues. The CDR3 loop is CAWDGTSHIPKYF. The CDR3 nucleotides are TGTGCCTGGGATGGGACTTCCCATATCCCCAAGTACTTC.

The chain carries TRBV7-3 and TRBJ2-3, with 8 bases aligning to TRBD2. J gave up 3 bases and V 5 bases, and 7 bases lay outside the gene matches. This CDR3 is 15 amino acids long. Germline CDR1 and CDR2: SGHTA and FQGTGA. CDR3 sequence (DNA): TGTGCCAGCAGCCCCGAAGCGGGAGATACAGATACGCAGTATTTT. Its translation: CASSPEAGDTDTQYF.

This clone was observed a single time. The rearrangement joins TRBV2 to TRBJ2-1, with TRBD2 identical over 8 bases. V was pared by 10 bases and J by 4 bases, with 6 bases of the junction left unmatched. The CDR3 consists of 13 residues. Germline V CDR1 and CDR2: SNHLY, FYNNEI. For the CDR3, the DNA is TGTGCCATCACCGGGACTAGATACAATGAGCAGTTCTTC. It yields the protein CAITGTRYNEQFF.

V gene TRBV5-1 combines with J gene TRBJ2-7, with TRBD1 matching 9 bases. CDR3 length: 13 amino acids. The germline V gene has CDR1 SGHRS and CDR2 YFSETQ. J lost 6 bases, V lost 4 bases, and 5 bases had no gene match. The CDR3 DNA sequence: TGCGCCAGCAGCCCCACAGGGGGCGGCGAGCAGTACTTC. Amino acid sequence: CASSPTGGGEQYF. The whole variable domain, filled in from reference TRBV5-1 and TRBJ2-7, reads KAGVTQTPRYLIKTRGQQVTLSCSPISGHRSVSWYQQTPGQGLQFLFEYFSETQRNKGNFPGRFSGRQFSNSRSEMNVSTLELGDSALYLCASSPTGGGEQYFGPGTRLTVT.

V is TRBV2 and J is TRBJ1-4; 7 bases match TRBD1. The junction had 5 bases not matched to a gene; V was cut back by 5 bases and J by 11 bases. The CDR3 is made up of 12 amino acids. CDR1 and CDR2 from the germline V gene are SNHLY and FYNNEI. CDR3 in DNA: TGTGCCAGCAGTTCGACAGGGAGGAAACTGTTTTTT. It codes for CASSSTGRKLFF.

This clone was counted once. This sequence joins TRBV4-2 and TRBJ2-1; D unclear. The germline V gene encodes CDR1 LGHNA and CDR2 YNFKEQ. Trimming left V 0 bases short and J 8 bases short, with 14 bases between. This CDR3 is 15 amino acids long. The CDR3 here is CASSQDLGAFDEQFF. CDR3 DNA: TGTGCCAGCAGCCAAGACCTCGGAGCATTCGATGAGCAGTTCTTC.

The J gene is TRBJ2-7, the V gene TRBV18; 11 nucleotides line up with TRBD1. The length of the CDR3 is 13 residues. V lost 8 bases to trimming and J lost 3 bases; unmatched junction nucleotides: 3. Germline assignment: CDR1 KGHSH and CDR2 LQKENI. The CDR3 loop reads CASRGTGGYEQYF. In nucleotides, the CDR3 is TGTGCCAGCCGAGGGACAGGGGGCTACGAGCAGTACTTC.

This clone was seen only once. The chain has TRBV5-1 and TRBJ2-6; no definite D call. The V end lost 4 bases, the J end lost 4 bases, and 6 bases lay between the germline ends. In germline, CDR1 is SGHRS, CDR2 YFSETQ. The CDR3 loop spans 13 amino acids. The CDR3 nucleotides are TGCGCCAGCAGCGGAGTCGGGGCCAACGTCCTGACTTTC. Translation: CASSGVGANVLTF.

The CDR3 loop is CAWSVGQGNEQFF. CDR3 bases: TGTGCCTGGAGTGTAGGACAGGGCAATGAGCAGTTCTTC. The V call is TRBV30, the J call TRBJ2-1; 8 bases match TRBD1. The CDR3 contains 13 residues. V lost 0 bases to trimming and J lost 6 bases; unmatched junction nucleotides: 1. Germline V gives CDR1 GTSNPN, CDR2 SVGIG (reference sequence). The entire variable domain, with the rest obtained from reference TRBV30 and TRBJ2-1, is as follows: SQTIHQWPATLVQPVGSPLSLECTVEGTSNPNLYWYRQAAGRGLQLLFYSVGIGQISSEVPQNLSASRPQDRQFILSSKKLLLSDSGFYLCAWSVGQGNEQFFGPGTRLTVL.

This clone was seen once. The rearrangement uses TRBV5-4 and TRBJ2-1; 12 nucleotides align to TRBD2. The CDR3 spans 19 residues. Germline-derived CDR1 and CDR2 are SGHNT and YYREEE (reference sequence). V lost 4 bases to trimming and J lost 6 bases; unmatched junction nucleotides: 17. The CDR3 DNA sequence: TGTGCCAGCAGCCGGACTAGGACGACGACTAGCGGGAGTTTCAATGAGCAGTTCTTC. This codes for CASSRTRTTTSGSFNEQFF.

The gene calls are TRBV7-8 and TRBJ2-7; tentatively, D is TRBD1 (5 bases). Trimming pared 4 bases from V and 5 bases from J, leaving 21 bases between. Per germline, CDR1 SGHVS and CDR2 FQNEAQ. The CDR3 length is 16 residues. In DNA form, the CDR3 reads TGTGCCAGCAGCTCACAAAAGGGGCAGGAGAACGACGAGCAGTACTTC. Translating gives CASSSQKGQENDEQYF. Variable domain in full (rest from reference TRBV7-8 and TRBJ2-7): GAGVSQSPRYKVAKRGQDVALRCDPISGHVSLFWYQQALGQGPEFLTYFQNEAQLDKSGLPSDRFFAERPEGSVSTLKIQRTQQEDSAVYLCASSSQKGQENDEQYFGPGTRLTVT.

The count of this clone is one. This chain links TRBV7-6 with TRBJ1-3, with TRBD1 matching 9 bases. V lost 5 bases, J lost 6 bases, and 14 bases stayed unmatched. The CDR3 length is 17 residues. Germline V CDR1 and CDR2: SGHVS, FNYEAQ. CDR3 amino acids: CASSRAIGTGLENTIYF. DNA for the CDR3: TGTGCCAGCAGCCGCGCCATCGGGACAGGGCTCGAAAACACCATATATTTT.

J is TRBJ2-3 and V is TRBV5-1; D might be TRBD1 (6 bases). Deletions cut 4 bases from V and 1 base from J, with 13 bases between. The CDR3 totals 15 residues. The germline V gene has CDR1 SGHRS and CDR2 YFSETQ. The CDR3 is CASSASGQRTDTQYF. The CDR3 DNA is TGCGCCAGCAGCGCATCGGGACAACGCACAGATACGCAGTATTTT.

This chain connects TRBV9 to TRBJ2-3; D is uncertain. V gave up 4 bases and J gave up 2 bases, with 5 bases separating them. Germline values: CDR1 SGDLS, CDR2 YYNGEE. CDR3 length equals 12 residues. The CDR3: CASSFNTDTQYF. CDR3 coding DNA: TGTGCCAGCAGCTTCAACACAGATACGCAGTATTTT.

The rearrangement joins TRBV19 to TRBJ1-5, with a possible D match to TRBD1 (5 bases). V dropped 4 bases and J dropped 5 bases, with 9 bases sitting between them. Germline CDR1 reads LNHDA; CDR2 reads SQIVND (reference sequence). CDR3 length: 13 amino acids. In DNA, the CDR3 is TGTGCCAGTAGTAGATGGGGGGATCAGCCCCAGCATTTT. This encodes CASSRWGDQPQHF.

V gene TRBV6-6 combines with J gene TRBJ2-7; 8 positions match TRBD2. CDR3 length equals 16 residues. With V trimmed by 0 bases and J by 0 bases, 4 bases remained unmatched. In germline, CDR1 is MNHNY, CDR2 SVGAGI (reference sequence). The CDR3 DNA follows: TGTGCCAGCAGTTACTCAAGCGGGAGAGTCTCCTACGAGCAGTACTTC. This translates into CASSYSSGRVSYEQYF.